The 30 T cell receptor beta chains given below trace back to one sample, sequenced in a study of blood T cell repertoires in COVID-19. The assay was immunoSEQ multiplex PCR, and TCRdb's table has in-frame clones only and misses some. In the table there are approximately 250,000 clones, roughly 84% of which are singletons. The sequenced sample was peripheral blood. These receptors were collected from a middle-aged woman who had recovered from COVID-19.

The chain recombines TRBV2 with TRBJ2-1, with 9 nucleotides matching TRBD1. The CDR3 is made up of 16 amino acids. Germline-derived CDR1 and CDR2 are SNHLY and FYNNEI. V lost 7 bases and J lost 4; bases outside the gene matches: 11. CDR3 DNA sequence: TGTGCCAGCACTCAACCGGGACAGGGTTTATACAATGAGCAGTTCTTC. Residues: CASTQPGQGLYNEQFF.

This clone was counted only a few times. The rearrangement links TRBV7-9 to TRBJ2-3; TRBD1 matches at 9 bases. The CDR3 contains 15 residues. Losses at the gene ends were 6 bases for V and 5 bases for J; bases not matched to a gene: 9. Germline CDR1 and CDR2: SEHNR and FQNEAQ (reference sequence). The CDR3 reads CASSRTGQGVDTQYF. The CDR3 bases are TGTGCCAGCAGTCGTACGGGACAGGGTGTAGATACGCAGTATTTT.

This chain connects TRBV28 to TRBJ1-5, with a possible D match to TRBD1 (6 bases). Germline CDR1 is MDHEN and CDR2 is SYDVKM. The V end lost 1 base, the J end lost 6 bases, and 10 bases lay between the germline ends. This CDR3 has 14 amino acids. The CDR3 here is CASSLLQGRQPQHF. The CDR3 region has the DNA TGTGCCAGCAGTTTATTACAGGGCCGTCAGCCCCAGCATTTT. Variable domain in full (rest from reference TRBV28 and TRBJ1-5): DVKVTQSSRYLVKRTGEKVFLECVQDMDHENMFWYRQDPGLGLRLIYFSYDVKMKEKGDIPEGYSVSREKKERFSLILESASTNQTSMYLCASSLLQGRQPQHFGDGTRLSIL.

This clone has more than one count but fewer than ten. The J gene is TRBJ2-2, the V gene TRBV11-2, with 7 bases matching TRBD1. The CDR3 length is 17 residues. The V gene end was trimmed by 4 bases and the J gene end by 4 bases; junction bases not matched to a gene: 12. CDR1 is SGHAT, CDR2 FQNNGV, per germline. CDR3 amino acids: CASSSRQGLSGTGELFF. CDR3 DNA: TGTGCCAGCAGCTCAAGACAGGGTCTCTCTGGCACCGGGGAGCTGTTTTTT.

This clone was detected once. The chain has TRBV6-4 and TRBJ2-1; 10 positions agree with TRBD2. Looked up from germline, CDR1 is MRHNA and CDR2 is SNTAGT. The CDR3 consists of 15 residues. V dropped 6 bases and J dropped 7; count of bases not matched to a gene: 9. The CDR3, as DNA: TGTGCCAGCAGCGAAGCGGGGGGGCACGAGAATGAGCAGTTCTTC. This encodes CASSEAGGHENEQFF.

This chain's CDR3 is CASSERGLGTDTQYF. CDR3 DNA: TGTGCCAGCAGTGAGAGGGGGCTTGGCACAGATACGCAGTATTTT. The chain joins TRBV25-1 to TRBJ2-3; 7 bases line up with TRBD1. Germline V gene data show CDR1 as MGHDK and CDR2 as SYGVNS. With 3 bases clipped from V and 1 base from J, the junction kept 4 bases outside the gene matches. This CDR3 has 15 amino acids. The full variable domain, its missing parts supplied by reference TRBV25-1 and TRBJ2-3, is EADIYQTPRYLVIGTGKKITLECSQTMGHDKMYWYQQDPGMELHLIHYSYGVNSTEKGDLSSESTVSRIRTEHFPLTLESARPSHTSQYLCASSERGLGTDTQYFGPGTRLTVL.

This chain connects TRBV18 to TRBJ1-2; D is uncertain. Germline values: CDR1 KGHSH, CDR2 LQKENI. The CDR3 sequence is 15 residues long. Trimming shortened V by 2 bases and J by 0 bases, and 10 bases separated the two germline ends. The chain's CDR3 is CASSPTVGANYGYTF. CDR3 bases: TGTGCCAGCTCACCAACGGTGGGAGCTAACTATGGCTACACCTTC.

The J gene is TRBJ1-1, the V gene TRBV5-8, with 7 positions matching TRBD1. The germline gives CDR1 SGHTS, CDR2 YDEGEE. V was clipped by 4 bases and J by 1 base; unmatched bases: 7. There are 15 residues in the CDR3. CDR3 in amino acids: CASSVSGTANTEAFF. The CDR3, as DNA: TGTGCCAGCAGCGTATCCGGGACAGCGAACACTGAAGCTTTCTTT.

CDR3 nucleotides: TGTGCCAGCAGCGCCGGACAGGGGAATGAAAAACTGTTTTTT. As protein: CASSAGQGNEKLFF. The genes are TRBV6-4 and TRBJ1-4, with TRBD1 identical over 9 bases. Trimming at V came to 6 bases and at J to 5 bases, leaving 4 bases not matched to a gene. The germline CDR1 and CDR2 sequences are MRHNA and SNTAGT. The CDR3 totals 14 residues.

This sequence joins TRBV6-1 and TRBJ1-6, with TRBD1 as a possible D gene (6 bases). V dropped 3 bases and J dropped 10 bases, with 10 bases sitting between them. Germline V lookup: CDR1 MNHNS, CDR2 SASEGT. The CDR3 extends over 13 amino acids. CDR3 region: CASSDRGDSPLHF. The CDR3 DNA reads as TGTGCCAGCAGTGACAGGGGCGACTCACCCCTCCACTTT.

CDR3 amino acids: CASSNGQGSSYNSPLHF. The CDR3 region has the DNA TGCGCCAGCAGCAACGGACAGGGGAGCTCCTATAATTCACCCCTCCACTTT. The rearrangement joins TRBV5-1 to TRBJ1-6, with 9 nucleotides matching TRBD1. Germline loops: CDR1 SGHRS, CDR2 YFSETQ. The CDR3 is made up of 17 amino acids. V shed 4 bases and J 0 bases; nucleotides not matched to a gene: 5.

This rearrangement joins TRBV2 to TRBJ1-6; D is undetermined. V lost 6 bases and J 14 bases, leaving 26 bases between the germline ends. Per germline, CDR1 SNHLY and CDR2 FYNNEI. This CDR3 has 16 amino acids. CDR3 loop: CASSLSFLAHPRTLHF. As DNA, the CDR3 is TGTGCCAGCAGCCTATCTTTTTTAGCTCACCCGAGGACCCTCCACTTT.

The chain carries TRBV10-3 and TRBJ1-1; TRBD1 agrees at 7 bases. The CDR3 loop spans 16 amino acids. V lost 10 bases and J lost 1; bases outside the gene matches: 15. Germline loops: CDR1 ENHRY, CDR2 SYGVKD. The chain's CDR3 is CATVQGTVIGNTEAFF. The CDR3, as DNA: TGTGCCACCGTCCAGGGGACAGTGATAGGGAACACTGAAGCTTTCTTT.

J is TRBJ2-7 and V is TRBV3-1 (or the pseudogene TRBV3-2), with D maybe TRBD1 (6 bases). CDR1 is LGHDT and CDR2 is YNNKEL in the germline V gene (reference sequence). CDR3 length: 14 amino acids. With 4 bases removed from V and 2 bases from J, the gap between germline ends came to 12 bases. The CDR3 nucleotides read TGTGCCAGCAGCCTCCGGGACATTCCCTACGAGCAGTACTTC. The encoded protein is CASSLRDIPYEQYF.

The CDR3 DNA is TGTGCCAGCAGCTTAGCAGCTAGCGGAGGTTTGGAGACCCAGTACTTC. Protein sequence: CASSLAASGGLETQYF. The chain combines TRBV7-2 with TRBJ2-5; 7 bases are a match to TRBD2. Per germline, CDR1 SGHTA and CDR2 FQGNSA. The CDR3 covers 16 residues. Trimming took 0 bases from V and 5 from J; bases not matched to a gene: 9.

V usage is TRBV4-2 and J usage is TRBJ1-1; the D gene is possibly TRBD1 (6 bases). The CDR3 has 15 residues. Trimming removed 0 bases at V and 5 bases at J, with 13 bases between. Germline V gives CDR1 LGHNA, CDR2 YNFKEQ. The CDR3 nucleotides read TGTGCCAGCAGCCAAGAACCTAGGGGGAAGACTGAAGCTTTCTTT. The encoded protein is CASSQEPRGKTEAFF.

V and J are TRBV19 and TRBJ2-6; tentative D call: TRBD1 (6 bases). The CDR3 runs to 17 residues. The germline V gene has CDR1 LNHDA and CDR2 SQIVND (reference sequence). V lost 5 bases and J 0 bases, leaving 14 bases between the germline ends. Written as DNA, the CDR3 is TGTGCCAGTAGTTCACAGGGTGTTAGCTCTGGGGCCAACGTCCTGACTTTC. It translates to CASSSQGVSSGANVLTF.

The rearrangement uses TRBV28 and TRBJ2-3; 8 nucleotides line up with TRBD2. J lost 9 bases, V lost 6 bases, and 14 bases had no gene match. Per germline, CDR1 MDHEN and CDR2 SYDVKM. The CDR3 consists of 15 residues. The CDR3 DNA reads TGTGCCAGCAGCTTACCCCAACCACGGGGGGGGACGCAGTATTTT. It translates to CASSLPQPRGGTQYF.

V and J are TRBV28 and TRBJ1-5, with D perhaps TRBD1 (6 bases). V was clipped by 6 bases and J by 6 bases, with 15 bases between them. Per germline, CDR1 MDHEN and CDR2 SYDVKM. This CDR3 has 14 residues. This CDR3 is CASSQAGGVQPQHF. The CDR3 bases are TGTGCCAGCAGCCAGGCTGGGGGCGTTCAGCCCCAGCATTTT.

The chain couples TRBV10-3 to TRBJ2-5; D call uncertain. Trimming shortened V by 3 bases and J by 4 bases, and 12 bases separated the two germline ends. The germline gives CDR1 ENHRY, CDR2 SYGVKD. This CDR3 comprises 14 residues. CDR3: CAISDSRNTETQYF. CDR3 coding DNA: TGTGCCATCAGTGACTCCAGAAACACAGAGACCCAGTACTTC.

In its sample, this clone was seen once. This rearrangement joins TRBV27 to TRBJ2-1, with D possibly matching TRBD1 (5 bases). Trimming removed 5 bases from V and 7 bases from J, with 9 bases in between. This CDR3 has 12 amino acids. Looked up from germline, CDR1 is MNHEY and CDR2 is SMNVEV (reference sequence). The DNA of the CDR3 is TGTGCCAGCAGTCCGCAGGGAAATGAGCAGTTCTTC. This encodes CASSPQGNEQFF.

V usage is TRBV6-6 and J usage is TRBJ1-2; D not resolved. There are 11 residues in the CDR3. The V end lost 0 bases, the J end lost 9 bases, and 5 bases lay between the germline ends. Per the germline V gene, CDR1 is MNHNY and CDR2 is SVGAGI (reference sequence). The DNA of the CDR3 is TGTGCCAGCAGTTACTCGAGTAGCTACACCTTC. It codes for CASSYSSSYTF.

For the CDR3, the DNA is TGTGCCAGCAGCCCACCGGAGGGGAGCTATGGCTACACCTTC. Translated, it gives CASSPPEGSYGYTF. V and J are TRBV7-9 and TRBJ1-2; TRBD1 is a possible D gene (5 bases). CDR3 length: 14 amino acids. The germline V gene encodes CDR1 SEHNR and CDR2 FQNEAQ (reference sequence). V was trimmed by 5 bases and J by 4 bases, leaving 14 bases between them.

The J gene is TRBJ2-7, the V gene TRBV7-9; D is perhaps TRBD2 (6 bases). V was cut by 1 base and J by 5 bases, with 12 bases left in between. The CDR3 has 14 amino acids. Germline V gene sequence: CDR1 SEHNR, CDR2 FQNEAQ (reference sequence). The CDR3 reads CASSLDGGINEQYF. CDR3 DNA sequence: TGTGCCAGCAGCTTAGATGGGGGGATTAACGAGCAGTACTTC.

The rearrangement uses TRBV15 and TRBJ2-3, with D maybe TRBD1 (6 bases). Germline values: CDR1 LNHNV, CDR2 YYDKDF (reference sequence). This CDR3 has 15 amino acids. V lost 3 bases, J lost 14 bases, and 24 bases lay in between. The CDR3 nucleotides are TGTGCCACCAGCAGGGACCTCGGACAGCTCATTCCACGGTATTTT. Translating gives CATSRDLGQLIPRYF.

The J gene is TRBJ1-5, the V gene TRBV28, with TRBD1 identical over 10 bases. The CDR3 spans 15 residues. The V gene end was trimmed by 4 bases and the J gene end by 5 bases; junction bases not matched to a gene: 5. Germline values: CDR1 MDHEN, CDR2 SYDVKM. The CDR3 DNA follows: TGTGCCAGCAGTTCGCCGACAGGGGGCGATCAGCCCCAGCATTTT. The encoded protein is CASSSPTGGDQPQHF.

The chain recombines TRBV27 with TRBJ1-2; D is perhaps TRBD1 (6 bases). The germline V gene has CDR1 MNHEY and CDR2 SMNVEV (reference sequence). The CDR3 totals 15 residues. The germline V and J ends were trimmed by 0 bases and 4 bases, with 12 bases remaining between them. The CDR3 DNA is TGTGCCAGCAGTTTATCGGGGGCGGGTGGCTATGGCTACACCTTC. It encodes CASSLSGAGGYGYTF.

This chain connects TRBV10-2 to TRBJ2-7, with 11 bases matching TRBD1. The V gene's germline CDR1 is WSHSY and CDR2 SAAADI. This CDR3 has 14 residues. The V and J ends lost 6 bases and 4 bases, in that order; junction bases with no gene match: 5. Written as DNA, the CDR3 is TGCGCCAGCAGGGTCGGGACAGGGGGTTACGAGCAGTACTTC. This translates into CASRVGTGGYEQYF.

The V call is TRBV7-8, the J call TRBJ1-1; D is perhaps TRBD1 (6 bases). The CDR3 has 13 amino acids. Germline values: CDR1 SGHVS, CDR2 FQNEAQ. Trimming removed 4 bases at V and 6 bases at J, with 12 bases between. CDR3 DNA sequence: TGTGCCAGCAGCTCCAACAGGGTCCCTGAAGCTTTCTTT. Protein: CASSSNRVPEAFF.

The rearrangement uses TRBV7-7 and TRBJ2-3; no clear D gene. Germline CDR1 reads SSHAT; CDR2 reads FNYEAQ (reference sequence). The CDR3 runs to 14 residues. With 2 bases removed from V and 2 bases from J, the gap between germline ends came to 8 bases. Here the CDR3 reads CASSLSSLTDTQYF. The CDR3 DNA sequence: TGTGCCAGCAGCTTATCGTCTCTCACAGATACGCAGTATTTT.